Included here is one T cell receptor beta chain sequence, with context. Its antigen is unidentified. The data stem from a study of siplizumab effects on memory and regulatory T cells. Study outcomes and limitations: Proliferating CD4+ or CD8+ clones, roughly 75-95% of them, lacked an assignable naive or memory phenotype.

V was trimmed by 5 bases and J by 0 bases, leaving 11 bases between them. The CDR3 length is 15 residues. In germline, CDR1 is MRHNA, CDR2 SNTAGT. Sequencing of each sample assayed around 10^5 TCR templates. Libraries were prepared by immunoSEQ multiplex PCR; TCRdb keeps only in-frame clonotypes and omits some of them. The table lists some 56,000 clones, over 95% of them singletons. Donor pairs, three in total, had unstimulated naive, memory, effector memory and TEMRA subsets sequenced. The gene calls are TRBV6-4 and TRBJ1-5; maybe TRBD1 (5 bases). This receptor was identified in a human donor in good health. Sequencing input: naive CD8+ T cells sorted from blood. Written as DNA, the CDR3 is TGTGCCAGCAGTATGACAGAAGATAGCAATCAGCCCCAGCATTTT. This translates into CASSMTEDSNQPQHF.